These T cell receptor beta chains were read from a single sample in a study of T cell repertoires in ileal Crohn's disease. Only in-frame clones appear in the TCRdb table, and some are missing; sequencing was by immunoSEQ multiplex PCR. The data contain several thousand clones, approximately 80% of them singletons. The specimen sequenced was ileal tissue. All receptors derive from an adult with Crohn's disease. CDR3s include the opening cysteine and the closing phenylalanine or tryptophan. The D gene is left open where the match is weak. Size is stated for part of the rows, as once, few or many counts, or as a class when the clone is expanded.

clone_size: NA; j_call: TRBJ2-1; d_call: NA; v_call: TRBV18; cdr3_aa: CASSLGAGNEQFF; cdr3_nt: TGTGCCAGCTCCCTGGGGGCCGGCAATGAGCAGTTCTTC
clone_size: NA; j_call: TRBJ1-4; d_call: TRBD1; v_call: TRBV5-1; cdr3_aa: CASSGIQGVGEKLFF; cdr3_nt: TGCGCCAGCAGCGGAATACAGGGGGTAGGGGAAAAACTGTTTTTT
clone_size: NA; j_call: TRBJ1-5; d_call: NA; v_call: TRBV5-6; cdr3_aa: CASSLHQNQPQHF; cdr3_nt: TGTGCCAGCAGCTTGCATCAAAATCAGCCCCAGCATTTT
clone_size: NA; j_call: TRBJ2-7; d_call: TRBD2; v_call: TRBV7-9; cdr3_aa: CASSSPAGAHYEQYF; cdr3_nt: TGTGCCAGCAGCTCCCCAGCGGGAGCACACTACGAGCAGTACTTC
clone_size: once; j_call: TRBJ2-7; d_call: TRBD2; v_call: TRBV27; cdr3_aa: CASRGTSGGAYEQYF; cdr3_nt: TGTGCCAGCAGGGGGACTAGCGGAGGGGCCTACGAGCAGTACTTC
clone_size: NA; j_call: TRBJ1-1; d_call: NA; v_call: TRBV25-1; cdr3_aa: CASSLGANTEAFF; cdr3_nt: TGTGCCAGCAGTCTAGGGGCGAACACTGAAGCTTTCTTT
clone_size: NA; j_call: TRBJ2-2; d_call: TRBD2; v_call: TRBV9; cdr3_aa: CASSVASGSSSGELFF; cdr3_nt: TGTGCCAGCAGCGTAGCCAGCGGGAGCTCTAGCGGGGAGCTGTTTTTT
clone_size: NA; j_call: TRBJ2-5; d_call: TRBD1; v_call: TRBV18; cdr3_aa: CASSPRTGEETQYF; cdr3_nt: TGTGCCAGCTCACCGAGGACAGGGGAAGAGACCCAGTACTTC
clone_size: NA; j_call: TRBJ2-7; d_call: TRBD2; v_call: TRBV6-1; cdr3_aa: CASRGGGPGNEQYF; cdr3_nt: TGTGCCAGCAGGGGCGGGGGGCCTGGCAACGAGCAGTACTTC
clone_size: NA; j_call: TRBJ2-7; d_call: NA; v_call: TRBV6-5; cdr3_aa: CASSYQTSRSYEQYF; cdr3_nt: TGTGCCAGCAGTTACCAGACTAGTAGGTCGTACGAGCAGTACTTC
clone_size: few; j_call: TRBJ2-7; d_call: TRBD2; v_call: TRBV4-1; cdr3_aa: CASSQEGLASEQYF; cdr3_nt: TGCGCCAGCAGCCAAGAGGGACTAGCGTCAGAGCAGTACTTC
clone_size: NA; j_call: TRBJ2-1; d_call: TRBD2; v_call: TRBV4-2; cdr3_aa: CASSQGTSGRRHEQFF; cdr3_nt: TGTGCCAGCAGCCAGGGGACTAGCGGGAGGAGGCATGAGCAGTTCTTC
clone_size: NA; j_call: TRBJ1-5; d_call: TRBD1; v_call: TRBV7-8; cdr3_aa: CASSPYRIPTQGARQPQHF; cdr3_nt: TGTGCCAGCAGCCCTTACCGAATACCAACACAGGGGGCTCGCCAGCCCCAGCATTTT
clone_size: NA; j_call: TRBJ1-4; d_call: NA; v_call: TRBV19; cdr3_aa: CASRRGAEGKLFF; cdr3_nt: TGTGCCAGTAGGCGGGGGGCTGAGGGAAAACTGTTTTTT
clone_size: NA; j_call: TRBJ1-1; d_call: NA; v_call: TRBV28; cdr3_aa: CASSFTGTLNTEAFF; cdr3_nt: TGTGCCAGCAGTTTTACCGGGACACTGAACACTGAAGCTTTCTTT
clone_size: once; j_call: TRBJ1-5; d_call: NA; v_call: TRBV5-1; cdr3_aa: CASSTGTEGNQPQHF; cdr3_nt: TGCGCCAGCAGCACAGGGACGGAAGGGAATCAGCCCCAGCATTTT
clone_size: NA; j_call: TRBJ2-3; d_call: NA; v_call: TRBV4-1; cdr3_aa: CASSQATPLGAGDTQYF; cdr3_nt: TGCGCCAGCAGCCAGGCTACTCCGCTAGGAGCGGGAGATACGCAGTATTTT
clone_size: few; j_call: TRBJ1-6; d_call: TRBD1; v_call: TRBV25-1; cdr3_aa: CASVGQGGNSPLHF; cdr3_nt: TGTGCCAGCGTTGGACAGGGGGGAAATTCACCCCTCCACTTT
clone_size: NA; j_call: TRBJ2-2; d_call: TRBD1; v_call: TRBV30; cdr3_aa: CAWSGQGWTGELFF; cdr3_nt: TGTGCCTGGAGCGGACAGGGTTGGACCGGGGAGCTGTTTTTT
clone_size: NA; j_call: TRBJ2-5; d_call: TRBD2; v_call: TRBV25-1; cdr3_aa: CASSEGGSGRGSETQYF; cdr3_nt: TGTGCCAGCAGTGAAGGTGGTAGCGGGAGAGGTTCGGAGACCCAGTACTTC
clone_size: NA; j_call: TRBJ2-2; d_call: TRBD2; v_call: TRBV6-4; cdr3_aa: CASSITSGHTGELFF; cdr3_nt: TGTGCCAGCAGTATCACTAGCGGGCACACCGGGGAGCTGTTTTTT
clone_size: NA; j_call: TRBJ2-7; d_call: TRBD2; v_call: TRBV4-1; cdr3_aa: CASSQESGRAREQYF; cdr3_nt: TGCGCCAGCAGCCAAGAGAGCGGGAGGGCCCGCGAGCAGTACTTC
clone_size: NA; j_call: TRBJ1-4; d_call: NA; v_call: TRBV5-1; cdr3_aa: CASSLTGPEGEKLFF; cdr3_nt: TGCGCCAGCAGCTTGACTGGGCCTGAGGGCGAAAAACTGTTTTTT
clone_size: NA; j_call: TRBJ2-5; d_call: NA; v_call: TRBV6-1; cdr3_aa: CASDLGTRRETQYF; cdr3_nt: TGTGCCAGCGACCTTGGGACACGCAGGGAGACCCAGTACTTC
clone_size: NA; j_call: TRBJ2-7; d_call: TRBD2; v_call: TRBV6-1; cdr3_aa: CASRVAGRGEQYF; cdr3_nt: TGTGCCAGCAGAGTAGCGGGGCGTGGCGAGCAGTACTTC
clone_size: NA; j_call: TRBJ2-5; d_call: TRBD1; v_call: TRBV2; cdr3_aa: CASRPGTGARGWETQYF; cdr3_nt: TGTGCCAGCAGACCCGGGACAGGGGCGAGGGGCTGGGAGACCCAGTACTTC
clone_size: NA; j_call: TRBJ2-2; d_call: NA; v_call: TRBV27; cdr3_aa: CASSLDGGWSGELFF; cdr3_nt: TGTGCCAGCAGTTTAGATGGCGGGTGGAGCGGGGAGCTGTTTTTT
clone_size: few; j_call: TRBJ2-3; d_call: NA; v_call: TRBV9; cdr3_aa: CASSVLSGTTDTQYF; cdr3_nt: TGTGCCAGCAGCGTCCTTAGCGGAACTACAGATACGCAGTATTTT
clone_size: NA; j_call: TRBJ1-2; d_call: TRBD1; v_call: TRBV10-1; cdr3_aa: CASSADRGLGYTF; cdr3_nt: TGCGCCAGCAGTGCCGACAGGGGGCTTGGCTACACCTTC
clone_size: once; j_call: TRBJ1-2; d_call: NA; v_call: TRBV25-1; cdr3_aa: CASSLGRYGYTF; cdr3_nt: TGTGCCAGCAGTCTGGGGCGCTATGGCTACACCTTC
clone_size: NA; j_call: TRBJ2-3; d_call: NA; v_call: TRBV2; cdr3_aa: CASSEGEGHTDTQYF; cdr3_nt: TGTGCCAGCAGTGAAGGGGAGGGACACACAGATACGCAGTATTTT
clone_size: NA; j_call: TRBJ2-3; d_call: TRBD2; v_call: TRBV4-1; cdr3_aa: CASSQGPERDSDTQYF; cdr3_nt: TGCGCCAGCAGCCAAGGCCCGGAGCGGGACTCAGATACGCAGTATTTT
clone_size: NA; j_call: TRBJ2-2; d_call: NA; v_call: TRBV27; cdr3_aa: CASSFPGGELFF; cdr3_nt: TGTGCCAGCAGTTTCCCGGGCGGGGAGCTGTTTTTT
clone_size: once; j_call: TRBJ2-2; d_call: NA; v_call: TRBV7-2; cdr3_aa: CASSPEWTVYTGELFF; cdr3_nt: TGTGCCAGCAGCCCCGAATGGACAGTGTACACCGGGGAGCTGTTTTTT
clone_size: NA; j_call: TRBJ1-1; d_call: NA; v_call: TRBV18; cdr3_aa: CASSYRQGGPSTEAFF; cdr3_nt: TGTGCCAGCTCATATCGTCAAGGAGGACCCTCCACTGAAGCTTTCTTT
clone_size: NA; j_call: TRBJ2-1; d_call: NA; v_call: TRBV6-6; cdr3_aa: CASSGYGGYNEQFF; cdr3_nt: TGTGCCAGCTCCGGGTACGGCGGCTACAATGAGCAGTTCTTC
clone_size: few; j_call: TRBJ1-3; d_call: NA; v_call: TRBV2; cdr3_aa: CARLIGNTIYF; cdr3_nt: TGTGCCAGATTAATCGGAAACACCATATATTTT
clone_size: NA; j_call: TRBJ2-7; d_call: NA; v_call: TRBV10-2; cdr3_aa: CATTASGRGEQYF; cdr3_nt: TGCGCCACCACCGCGAGCGGCCGAGGCGAGCAGTACTTC
clone_size: NA; j_call: TRBJ2-7; d_call: NA; v_call: TRBV18; cdr3_aa: CASPPPSYQAGIYEQYF; cdr3_nt: TGTGCCAGCCCACCACCGTCCTACCAAGCGGGCATCTACGAGCAGTACTTC
clone_size: NA; j_call: TRBJ1-4; d_call: NA; v_call: TRBV11-2; cdr3_aa: CASSLVRGSGSNEKLFF; cdr3_nt: TGTGCCAGCAGCTTAGTTCGCGGATCGGGTTCTAATGAAAAACTGTTTTTT
clone_size: NA; j_call: TRBJ2-6; d_call: NA; v_call: TRBV9; cdr3_aa: CASSVRVSGANVLTF; cdr3_nt: TGTGCCAGCAGCGTTCGAGTCTCTGGGGCCAACGTCCTGACTTTC
clone_size: NA; j_call: TRBJ2-1; d_call: NA; v_call: TRBV5-8; cdr3_aa: CASSLRTAYNEQFF; cdr3_nt: TGTGCCAGCAGCCTAAGAACAGCATACAATGAGCAGTTCTTC